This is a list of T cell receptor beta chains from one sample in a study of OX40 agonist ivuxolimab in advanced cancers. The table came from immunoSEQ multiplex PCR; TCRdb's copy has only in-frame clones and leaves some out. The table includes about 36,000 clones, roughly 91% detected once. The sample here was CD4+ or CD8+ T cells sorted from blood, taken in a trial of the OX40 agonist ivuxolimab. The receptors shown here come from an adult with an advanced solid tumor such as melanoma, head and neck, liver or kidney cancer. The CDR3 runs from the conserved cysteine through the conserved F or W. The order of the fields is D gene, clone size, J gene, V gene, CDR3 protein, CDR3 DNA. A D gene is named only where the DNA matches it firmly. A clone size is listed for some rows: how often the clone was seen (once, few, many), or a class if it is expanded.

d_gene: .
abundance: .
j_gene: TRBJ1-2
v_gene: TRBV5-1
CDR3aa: CASRHSNRVDF
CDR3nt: TGCGCCAGCAGGCATTCTAACAGGGTTGACTTC

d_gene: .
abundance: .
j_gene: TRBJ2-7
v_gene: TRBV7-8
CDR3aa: CASSPYQGPSYEQYF
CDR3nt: TGTGCCAGCAGCCCGTACCAGGGGCCCTCCTACGAGCAGTACTTC

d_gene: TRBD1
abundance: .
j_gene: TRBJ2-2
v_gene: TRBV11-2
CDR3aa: CASSSDKDRAGELFF
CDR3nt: TGTGCCAGCAGCTCGGACAAGGACAGGGCAGGGGAGCTGTTTTTT

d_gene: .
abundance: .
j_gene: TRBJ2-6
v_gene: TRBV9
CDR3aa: CASSDGSDSGANVLTF
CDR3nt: TGTGCCAGCAGCGACGGGTCTGACTCTGGGGCCAACGTCCTGACTTTC

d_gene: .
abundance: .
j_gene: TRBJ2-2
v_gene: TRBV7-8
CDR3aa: CASSQGVLNTGELFF
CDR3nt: TGTGCCAGCAGCCAAGGAGTCCTCAACACCGGGGAGCTGTTTTTT

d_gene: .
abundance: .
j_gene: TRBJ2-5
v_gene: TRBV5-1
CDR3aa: CFTGRETQYF
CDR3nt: TGCTTTACAGGCAGGGAGACCCAGTACTTC

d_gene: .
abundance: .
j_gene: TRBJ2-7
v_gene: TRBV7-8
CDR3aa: CASSLAARGVPEQYF
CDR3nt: TGTGCCAGCAGCTTAGCGGCTAGAGGTGTTCCTGAGCAGTACTTC

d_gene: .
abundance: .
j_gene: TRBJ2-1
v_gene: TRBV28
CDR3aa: CASSSGKKGRFYNEQFF
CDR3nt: TGTGCCAGCAGTTCGGGAAAAAAGGGGAGATTTTACAATGAGCAGTTCTTC

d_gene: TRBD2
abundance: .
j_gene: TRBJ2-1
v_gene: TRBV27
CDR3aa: CASSPGTSGKNEQFF
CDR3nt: TGTGCCAGCAGTCCCGGGACTAGCGGGAAAAATGAGCAGTTCTTC

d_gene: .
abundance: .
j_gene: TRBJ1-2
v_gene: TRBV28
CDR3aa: CASSLLGNRNYGYTF
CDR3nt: TGTGCCAGCAGTTTGTTGGGGAACCGAAACTATGGCTACACCTTC

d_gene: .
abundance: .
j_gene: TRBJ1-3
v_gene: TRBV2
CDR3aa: CASRDTGSGNTIYF
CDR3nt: TGTGCCAGCAGGGACACAGGGTCTGGAAACACCATATATTTT

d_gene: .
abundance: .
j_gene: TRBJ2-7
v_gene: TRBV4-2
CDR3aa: CASSQVGNEQYF
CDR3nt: TGTGCCAGCAGCCAAGTCGGCAACGAGCAGTACTTC

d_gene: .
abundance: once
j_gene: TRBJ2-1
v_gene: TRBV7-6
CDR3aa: CASSGLLDGEQFF
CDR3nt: TGTGCCAGCAGCGGTCTTCTGGATGGCGAGCAGTTCTTC

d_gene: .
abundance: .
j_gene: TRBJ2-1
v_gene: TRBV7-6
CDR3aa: CASSSTQSDVSYNEQFF
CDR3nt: TGTGCCAGCAGCTCAACACAGTCTGATGTATCCTACAATGAGCAGTTCTTC

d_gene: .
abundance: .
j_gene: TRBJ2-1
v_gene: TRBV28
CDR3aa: CASSLAANEQFF
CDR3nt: TGTGCCAGCAGTTTAGCAGCAAATGAGCAGTTCTTC

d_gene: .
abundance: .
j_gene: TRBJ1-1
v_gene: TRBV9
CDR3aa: CASSVTGMGTEAFF
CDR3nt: TGTGCCAGCAGCGTTACAGGCATGGGCACTGAAGCTTTCTTT

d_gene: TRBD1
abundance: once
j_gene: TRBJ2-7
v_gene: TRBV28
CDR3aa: CASSLDGTGTYEQYF
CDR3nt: TGTGCCAGCAGTTTAGACGGGACAGGGACTTACGAGCAGTACTTC

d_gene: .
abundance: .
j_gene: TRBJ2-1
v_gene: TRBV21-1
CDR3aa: CASSKEGGLAGFFDEQFF
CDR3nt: TGTGCCAGCAGCAAAGAGGGGGGACTAGCGGGGTTCTTCGATGAGCAGTTCTTC

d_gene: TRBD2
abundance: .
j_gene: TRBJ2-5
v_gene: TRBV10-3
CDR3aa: CAISAGTSGRFAQETQYF
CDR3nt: TGTGCCATCAGTGCCGGGACTAGCGGGAGATTCGCCCAAGAGACCCAGTACTTC

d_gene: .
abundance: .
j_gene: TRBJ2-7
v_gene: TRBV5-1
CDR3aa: CASSFTGYEQYF
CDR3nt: TGCGCCAGCAGCTTCACTGGCTACGAGCAGTACTTC

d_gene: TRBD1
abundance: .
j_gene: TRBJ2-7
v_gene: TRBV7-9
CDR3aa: CASSWTGLEEQYF
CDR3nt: TGTGCCAGCTCCTGGACAGGGCTAGAGGAGCAGTACTTC

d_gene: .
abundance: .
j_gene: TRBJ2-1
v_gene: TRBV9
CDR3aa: CASSPPLGSQTGEQFF
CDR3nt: TGTGCCAGCAGCCCCCCCTTGGGCAGCCAAACCGGTGAGCAGTTCTTC

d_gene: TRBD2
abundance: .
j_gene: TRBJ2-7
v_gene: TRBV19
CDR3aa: CASSMRGEMASGRALYEQYF
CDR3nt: TGTGCCAGTAGTATGCGGGGGGAAATGGCTAGCGGGAGGGCCCTATACGAGCAGTACTTC

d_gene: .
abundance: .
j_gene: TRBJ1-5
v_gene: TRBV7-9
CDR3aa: CASSPPLGIQPQHF
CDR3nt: TGTGCCAGCAGCCCCCCACTGGGGATTCAGCCCCAGCATTTT

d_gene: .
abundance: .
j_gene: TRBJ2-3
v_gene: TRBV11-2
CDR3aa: CASSFWGRVLTDTQYF
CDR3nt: TGTGCCAGCAGCTTCTGGGGACGGGTACTCACAGATACGCAGTATTTT

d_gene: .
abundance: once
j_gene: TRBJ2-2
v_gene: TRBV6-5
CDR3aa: CASSYFSTGELFF
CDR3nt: TGTGCCAGCAGTTACTTCTCCACCGGGGAGCTGTTTTTT

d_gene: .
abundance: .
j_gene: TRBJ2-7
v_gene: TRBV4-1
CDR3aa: CASSQGQLKTYEQYF
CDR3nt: TGCGCCAGCAGCCAAGGACAGCTAAAAACCTACGAGCAGTACTTC

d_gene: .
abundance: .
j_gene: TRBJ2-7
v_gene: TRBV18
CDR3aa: CASSPWGISYEQYF
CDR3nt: TGTGCCAGCTCACCGTGGGGGATCTCCTACGAGCAGTACTTC

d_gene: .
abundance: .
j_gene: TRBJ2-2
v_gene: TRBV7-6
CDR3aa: CASSLNGGLAGELFF
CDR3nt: TGTGCCAGCAGCTTAAATGGGGGCTTAGCCGGGGAGCTGTTTTTT

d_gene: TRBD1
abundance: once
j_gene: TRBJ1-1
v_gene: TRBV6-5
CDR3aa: CASSYDRETFF
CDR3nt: TGTGCCAGCAGTTACGACAGGGAAACTTTCTTT

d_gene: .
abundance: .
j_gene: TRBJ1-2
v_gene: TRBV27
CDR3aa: CASSFGGNYGYTF
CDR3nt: TGTGCCAGCAGTTTCGGGGGAAACTATGGCTACACCTTC

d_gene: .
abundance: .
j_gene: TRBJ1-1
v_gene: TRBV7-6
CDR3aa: CASSLAPGLNTEAFF
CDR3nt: TGTGCCAGCAGCTTAGCGCCCGGCTTGAACACTGAAGCTTTCTTT

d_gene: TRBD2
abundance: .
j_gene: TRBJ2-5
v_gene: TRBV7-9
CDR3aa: CASSPRTSGRGETQYF
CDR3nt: TGTGCCAGCAGCCCGCGGACTAGCGGGAGGGGAGAGACCCAGTACTTC

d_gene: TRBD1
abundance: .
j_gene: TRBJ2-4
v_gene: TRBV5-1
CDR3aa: CASSQDRPSQNIQYF
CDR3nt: TGCGCCAGCAGCCAGGACAGGCCGTCTCAAAACATTCAGTACTTC

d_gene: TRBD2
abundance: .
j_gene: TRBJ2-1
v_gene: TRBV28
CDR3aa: CASRTERTSGIYEQFF
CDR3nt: TGTGCCAGCAGAACCGAGCGGACTAGCGGGATCTATGAGCAGTTCTTC

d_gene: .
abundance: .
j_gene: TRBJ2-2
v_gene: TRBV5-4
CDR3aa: CASSGGEGRENTGELFF
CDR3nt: TGTGCCAGCAGCGGCGGGGAAGGGCGGGAGAACACCGGGGAGCTGTTTTTT

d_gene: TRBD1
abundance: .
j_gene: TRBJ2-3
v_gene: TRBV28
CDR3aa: CASSLVDRGADTQYF
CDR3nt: TGTGCCAGCAGTTTAGTAGACAGGGGCGCAGATACGCAGTATTTT

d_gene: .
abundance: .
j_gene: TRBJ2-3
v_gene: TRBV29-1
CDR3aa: CSVLAGSGAQYF
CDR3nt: TGCAGCGTACTAGCCGGGTCAGGCGCGCAGTATTTT

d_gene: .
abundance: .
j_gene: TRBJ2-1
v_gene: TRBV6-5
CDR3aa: CASSYSGGPLYNEQFF
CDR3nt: TGTGCCAGCAGTTACTCTGGGGGGCCCCTTTACAATGAGCAGTTCTTC

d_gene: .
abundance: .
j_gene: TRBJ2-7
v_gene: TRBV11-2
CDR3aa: CASSLNPQDEQYF
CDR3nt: TGTGCCAGCAGCTTAAACCCGCAAGACGAGCAGTACTTC

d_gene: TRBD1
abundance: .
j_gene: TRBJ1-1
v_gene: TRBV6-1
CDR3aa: CASSMTGINTEAFF
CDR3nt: TGTGCCAGCAGTATGACAGGGATTAACACTGAAGCTTTCTTT

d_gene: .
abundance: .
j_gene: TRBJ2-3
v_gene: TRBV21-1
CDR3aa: CASLTGTAPPDTQYF
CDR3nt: TGTGCCAGCCTAACCGGGACAGCGCCACCAGATACGCAGTATTTT

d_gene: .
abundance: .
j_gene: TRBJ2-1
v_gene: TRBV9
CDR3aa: CASAQNDNEQFF
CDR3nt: TGTGCCAGCGCGCAAAACGACAATGAGCAGTTCTTC

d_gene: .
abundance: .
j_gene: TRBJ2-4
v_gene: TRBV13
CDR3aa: CASSVWALSGENIQYF
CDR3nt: TGTGCCAGCAGCGTATGGGCTCTTTCTGGGGAAAACATTCAGTACTTC

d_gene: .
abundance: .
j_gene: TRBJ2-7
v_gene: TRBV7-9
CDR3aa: CASSSTTGLNYEQYF
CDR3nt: TGTGCCAGCAGCTCTACCACAGGGTTAAACTACGAGCAGTACTTC

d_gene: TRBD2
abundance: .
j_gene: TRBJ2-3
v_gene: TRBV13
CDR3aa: CASSGYGGELAGGLETDTQYF
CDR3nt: TGTGCCAGCAGCGGCTACGGTGGGGAACTAGCGGGAGGGTTGGAGACAGATACGCAGTATTTT

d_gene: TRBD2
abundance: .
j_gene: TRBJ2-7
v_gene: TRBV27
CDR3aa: CASSYGLAEPIF
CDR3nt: TGTGCCAGCAGTTACGGACTAGCGGAGCCGATTTTC

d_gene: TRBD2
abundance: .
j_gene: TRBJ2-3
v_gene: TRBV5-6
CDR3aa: CASSLGGGETQYF
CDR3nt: TGTGCCAGCAGCTTGGGTGGGGGGGAGACGCAGTATTTT

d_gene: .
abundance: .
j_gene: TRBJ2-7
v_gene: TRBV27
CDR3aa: CASSSEGGGEQYF
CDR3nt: TGTGCCAGCAGTTCGGAGGGGGGCGGCGAGCAGTACTTC

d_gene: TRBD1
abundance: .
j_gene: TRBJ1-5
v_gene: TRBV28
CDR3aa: CASSLWTGISQPQHF
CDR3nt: TGTGCCAGCAGTTTATGGACAGGGATTTCACAGCCCCAGCATTTT

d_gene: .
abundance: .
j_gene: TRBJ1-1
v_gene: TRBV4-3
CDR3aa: CASSQAVSVNTEAFF
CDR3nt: TGCGCCAGCAGCCAAGCGGTATCGGTTAACACTGAAGCTTTCTTT

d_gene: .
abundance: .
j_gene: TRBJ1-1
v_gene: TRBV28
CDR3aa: CASSLARNTEAFF
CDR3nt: TGTGCCAGCAGTTTAGCGAGAAACACTGAAGCTTTCTTT

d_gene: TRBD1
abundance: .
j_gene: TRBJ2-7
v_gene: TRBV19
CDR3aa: CASSPTGGAYEQYF
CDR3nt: TGTGCCAGTAGCCCGACAGGGGGTGCCTACGAGCAGTACTTC

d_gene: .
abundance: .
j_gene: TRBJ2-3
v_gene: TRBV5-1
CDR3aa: CASSLEGGFWDTQYF
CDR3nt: TGCGCCAGCAGCTTGGAGGGCGGGTTTTGGGATACGCAGTATTTT

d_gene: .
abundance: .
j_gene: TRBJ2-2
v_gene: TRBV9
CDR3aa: CASSVGGAGELFF
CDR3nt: TGTGCCAGCAGCGTAGGCGGGGCCGGGGAGCTGTTTTTT

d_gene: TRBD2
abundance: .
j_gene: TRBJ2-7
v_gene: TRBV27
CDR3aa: CASSQLPGGEYYEQYF
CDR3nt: TGTGCCAGCAGTCAACTCCCGGGGGGAGAGTACTACGAGCAGTACTTC

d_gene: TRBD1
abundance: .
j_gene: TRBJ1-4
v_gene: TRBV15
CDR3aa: CATSSTGGFPNEKLFF
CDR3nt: TGTGCCACCAGCAGTACAGGGGGCTTCCCTAATGAAAAACTGTTTTTT

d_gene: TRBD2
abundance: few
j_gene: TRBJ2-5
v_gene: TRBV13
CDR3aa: CASSLGGIGSGSEETQYF
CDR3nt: TGTGCCAGCAGCTTAGGTGGAATCGGTAGCGGGAGTGAAGAGACCCAGTACTTC

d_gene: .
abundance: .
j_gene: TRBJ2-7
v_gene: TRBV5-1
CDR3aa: CASSGVVAYEQYF
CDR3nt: TGCGCCAGCAGCGGCGTGGTAGCCTACGAGCAGTACTTC

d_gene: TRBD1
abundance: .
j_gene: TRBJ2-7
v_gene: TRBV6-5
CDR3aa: CASSYSTGNEQYF
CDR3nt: TGTGCCAGCAGTTACTCGACAGGGAACGAGCAGTACTTC